The clone carrying this T cell receptor (beta chain) has a handful of counts. What it binds is not known. PCR was performed using 60 Vbeta and 13 Jbeta primers. Generated by immunoSEQ multiplex PCR, the TCRdb table keeps only in-frame clones and is missing some. The data show roughly 150,000 clones, around 80% seen once. The ends lost 2 bases at V and 5 bases at J; junction bases unmatched: 7. Germline CDR1 reads MNHEY; CDR2 reads SVGAGI. CDR3 size: 16 residues. This specimen comes from a study of cytomegalovirus exposure and HLA in healthy donors. Notes on the study in general: Overall, some 160 TCR beta chains were annotated as cytomegalovirus-associated.

The receptor comes from a man aged 25-45 years in good health and CMV-seropositive. The specimen was PBMCs. The V gene is TRBV6-5, the J gene TRBJ2-1; TRBD1 matches 9 bases. CDR3 loop: CASSYATGGANNEQFF. The CDR3, as DNA: TGTGCCAGCAGTTACGCCACAGGGGGCGCAAACAATGAGCAGTTCTTC.